Following are 9 T cell receptor beta chains from one sample sequenced in a study of blood T cell repertoires in COVID-19. Only in-frame clones appear in the TCRdb table, and some are missing; sequencing was by immunoSEQ multiplex PCR. This table has approximately 170,000 clones, 85% to 90% appearing once. Specimen: peripheral blood. The receptors were gathered from a woman older than 75 in a cohort sampled during active or convalescent COVID-19.

V is TRBV19 and J is TRBJ1-1, with 9 bases lining up with TRBD1. CDR1 is LNHDA, CDR2 SQIVND, per germline (reference sequence). V dropped 6 bases and J dropped 2; count of bases not matched to a gene: 7. The CDR3 totals 15 residues. The CDR3 DNA reads as TGTGCCAGTAGATCCGGACAGGGGATCAACACTGAAGCTTTCTTT. This translates into CASRSGQGINTEAFF.

CDR3 sequence reads: CASSLDRGSNEQFF. The CDR3 DNA sequence: TGCGCCAGCAGCTTGGATCGGGGGTCCAATGAGCAGTTCTTC. This chain links TRBV5-1 with TRBJ2-1, with D possibly TRBD2 on 6 matching bases. Looked up from germline, CDR1 is SGHRS and CDR2 is YFSETQ. The CDR3 has 14 residues. V lost 0 bases to trimming and J lost 6 bases, with 10 bases between them.

The chain uses TRBV14 and TRBJ2-3, with 8 bases matching TRBD1. The CDR3 totals 15 residues. The germline V gene has CDR1 SGHDN and CDR2 FVKESK. With V trimmed by 5 bases and J by 5 bases, 9 bases remained unmatched. In DNA, the CDR3 is TGTGCCAGCAGCAAGCGCGGGACAGGACGAGATACGCAGTATTTT. This gives the protein CASSKRGTGRDTQYF.

CDR3 protein: CASSVGAGETEDTQYF. The CDR3, as DNA: TGTGCCAGCAGCGTAGGGGCGGGAGAGACGGAAGATACGCAGTATTTT. The rearrangement joins TRBV9 to TRBJ2-3, with TRBD2 matching over 7 bases. The V segment lost 0 bases and the J segment 5 bases; nucleotides outside the gene matches: 9. There are 16 residues in the CDR3. Germline V CDR1 and CDR2: SGDLS, YYNGEE. Based on the CDR3 plus reference TRBV9 and TRBJ2-3, the full variable domain is DSGVTQTPKHLITATGQRVTLRCSPRSGDLSVYWYQQSLDQGLQFLIQYYNGEERAKGNILERFSAQQFPDLHSELNLSSLELGDSALYFCASSVGAGETEDTQYFGPGTRLTVL.

This chain uses TRBV6-5 with TRBJ2-7, with D perhaps TRBD2 (5 bases). CDR3 size: 14 residues. Germline assignment: CDR1 MNHEY and CDR2 SVGAGI. V was pared by 6 bases and J by 1 base, with 13 bases between. CDR3: CASSRSRGSYEQYV. The CDR3 coding sequence is TGTGCCAGCAGCCGATCCCGGGGTTCCTACGAGCAGTACGTC.

The J gene is TRBJ2-7, the V gene TRBV6-5; TRBD2 is a possible D gene (6 bases). The CDR3 is made up of 14 amino acids. The V gene lost 6 bases and the J gene lost 1 base, with 13 bases spanning the gap. Germline V gives CDR1 MNHEY, CDR2 SVGAGI. CDR3 DNA: TGTGCCAGCAGGGGGACGCGGGGTTCCTACGAGCAGTACTTC. As protein: CASRGTRGSYEQYF.

The V and J genes are TRBV6-5 and TRBJ1-2, with D perhaps matching TRBD1 (6 bases). Germline lookup yields CDR1 MNHEY and CDR2 SVGAGI. V was shortened by 6 bases and J by 4 bases, with 15 bases between the two germline ends. The CDR3 contains 14 residues. This CDR3 reads CASSLQGRGYGYTF. CDR3 DNA: TGTGCCAGCAGCTTACAGGGACGGGGCTATGGCTACACCTTC.

CDR3: CASSAWGGTQYF. The CDR3 nucleotides are TGCGCCAGCAGCGCTTGGGGCGGCACGCAGTATTTT. The chain couples TRBV4-3 to TRBJ2-3; maybe TRBD1 (5 bases). This CDR3 has 12 residues. The germline V gene has CDR1 LGHNA and CDR2 YSLEER. V was pared by 5 bases and J by 9 bases, with 12 bases between.

The V call is TRBV28, the J call TRBJ1-2; maybe TRBD1 (6 bases). This CDR3 is 15 amino acids long. Germline CDR1 is MDHEN and CDR2 is SYDVKM. Trimming removed 8 bases at V and 4 bases at J, with 20 bases between. The CDR3 spells CASFTRGARVYGYTF. The CDR3 region has the DNA TGTGCCAGCTTCACCAGGGGAGCCAGGGTCTATGGCTACACCTTC.